This T cell receptor (beta chain) is drawn from a study of CD8 T cells in ankylosing spondylitis. The CDR3 sequence is 12 residues long. The germline V gene has CDR1 DFQATT and CDR2 SNEGSKA (reference sequence). The V gene lost 6 bases and the J gene lost 5 bases, with 13 bases spanning the gap. TCRdb fed the 5' RACE reads into MiXCR, producing one record per CDR3 protein. The sample contains a few hundred thousand distinct CDR3 sequences, over 9.5% of which appear only once. This clonotype has a count of ten or more. The genes are TRBV20-1 and TRBJ1-1; D gene unclear. Sequenced: blood, either unsorted or a sorted T cell fraction (not recorded which). The receptor's source is a male donor with ankylosing spondylitis or in good health (not recorded which). The DNA for the CDR3 is TGCAGTGCCGTCCACCGGGATACTGAAGCTTTCTTT. It translates to CSAVHRDTEAFF.